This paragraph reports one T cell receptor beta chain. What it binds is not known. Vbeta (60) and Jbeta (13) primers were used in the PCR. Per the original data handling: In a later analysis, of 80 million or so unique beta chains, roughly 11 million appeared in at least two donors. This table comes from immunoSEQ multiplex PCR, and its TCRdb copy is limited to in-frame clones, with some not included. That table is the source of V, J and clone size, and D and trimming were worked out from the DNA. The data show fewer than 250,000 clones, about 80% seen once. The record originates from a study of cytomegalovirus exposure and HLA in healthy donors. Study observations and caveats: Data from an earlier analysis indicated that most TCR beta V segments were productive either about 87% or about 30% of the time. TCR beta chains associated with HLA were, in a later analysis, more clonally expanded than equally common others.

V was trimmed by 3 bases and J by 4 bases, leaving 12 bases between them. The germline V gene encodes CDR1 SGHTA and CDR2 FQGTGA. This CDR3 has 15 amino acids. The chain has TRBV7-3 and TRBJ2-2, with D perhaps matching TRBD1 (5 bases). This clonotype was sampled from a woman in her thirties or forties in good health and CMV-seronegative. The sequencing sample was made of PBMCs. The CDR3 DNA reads TGTGCCAGCAGCTTCCAGGGAAGGGGCACCGGGGAGCTGTTTTTT. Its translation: CASSFQGRGTGELFF. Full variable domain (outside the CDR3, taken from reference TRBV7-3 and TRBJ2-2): GAGVSQTPSNKVTEKGKYVELRCDPISGHTALYWYRQSLGQGPEFLIYFQGTGAADDSGLPNDRFFAVRPEGSVSTLKIQRTERGDSAVYLCASSFQGRGTGELFFGEGSRLTVL.